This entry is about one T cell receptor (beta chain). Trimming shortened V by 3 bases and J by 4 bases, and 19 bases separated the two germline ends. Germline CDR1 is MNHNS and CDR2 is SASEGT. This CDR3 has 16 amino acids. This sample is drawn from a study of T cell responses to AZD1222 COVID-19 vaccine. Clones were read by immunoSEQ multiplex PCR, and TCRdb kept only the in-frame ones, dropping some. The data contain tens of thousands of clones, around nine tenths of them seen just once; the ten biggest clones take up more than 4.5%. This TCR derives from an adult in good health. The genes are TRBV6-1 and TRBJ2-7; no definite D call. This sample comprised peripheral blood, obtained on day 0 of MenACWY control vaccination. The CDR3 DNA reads TGTGCCAGCAGTGACCGATCTGGAACCGGCCCTTACGAGCAGTACTTC. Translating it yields CASSDRSGTGPYEQYF.